In this sample, the clone carrying this T cell receptor (beta chain) turned up once. The germline V gene has CDR1 SGDLS and CDR2 YYNGEE. Trimming removed 0 bases at V and 0 bases at J, with 8 bases between. The CDR3 contains 15 residues. This entry is derived from a study of blood T cell repertoires in COVID-19. Study at large: Spain, Italy and the United States supplied samples that represented acute and convalescent COVID-19. PBMCs, B-cell-depleted T cells, or T cells were the source of the cDNA or gDNA that made up the material.

Authors' processing steps: From reference gene primer amplification, estimates of nucleated cell counts were derived. Some clones are missing from TCRdb's copy, which holds only in-frame ones; the method was immunoSEQ multiplex PCR. That table furnishes V, J and clone size, whereas the DNA furnished D and trimming. Of 60,000 to 65,000 clones listed, about 76% are singletons. This clonotype was sampled from a woman at least 80 years old with acute or convalescent COVID-19. The source material was peripheral blood. This chain joins TRBV9 and TRBJ2-3, with D possibly TRBD2 on 5 matching bases. The CDR3 DNA reads TGTGCCAGCAGCGTAGGACTAATTAGCACAGATACGCAGTATTTT. Residues: CASSVGLISTDTQYF.